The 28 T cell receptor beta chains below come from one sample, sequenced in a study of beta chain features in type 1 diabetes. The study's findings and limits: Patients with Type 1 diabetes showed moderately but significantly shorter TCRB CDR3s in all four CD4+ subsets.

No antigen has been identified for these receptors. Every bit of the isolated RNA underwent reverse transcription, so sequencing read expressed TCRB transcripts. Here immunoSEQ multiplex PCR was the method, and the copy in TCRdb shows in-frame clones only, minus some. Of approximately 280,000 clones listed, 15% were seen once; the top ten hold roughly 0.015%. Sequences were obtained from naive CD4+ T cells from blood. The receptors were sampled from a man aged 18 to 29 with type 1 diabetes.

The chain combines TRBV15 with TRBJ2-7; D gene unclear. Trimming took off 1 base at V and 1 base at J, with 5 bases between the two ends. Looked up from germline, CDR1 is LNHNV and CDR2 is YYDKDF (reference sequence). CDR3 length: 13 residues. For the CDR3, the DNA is TGTGCCACCAGCAGAGGCAGTTCCTACGAGCAGTACTTC. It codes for CATSRGSSYEQYF.

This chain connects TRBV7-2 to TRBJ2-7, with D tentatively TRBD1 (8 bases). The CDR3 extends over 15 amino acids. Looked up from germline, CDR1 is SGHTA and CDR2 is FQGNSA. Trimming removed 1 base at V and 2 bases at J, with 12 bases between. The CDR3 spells CASSLGTGGAYEQYF. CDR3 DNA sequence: TGTGCCAGCAGCTTAGGTACAGGGGGGGCCTACGAGCAGTACTTC.

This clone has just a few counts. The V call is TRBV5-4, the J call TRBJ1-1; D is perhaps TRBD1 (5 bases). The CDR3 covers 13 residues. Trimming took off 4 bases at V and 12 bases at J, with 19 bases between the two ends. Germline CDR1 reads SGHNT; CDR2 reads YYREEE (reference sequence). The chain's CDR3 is CASSPTGREGTFF. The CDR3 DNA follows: TGTGCCAGCAGCCCCACCGGCAGGGAGGGAACTTTCTTT.

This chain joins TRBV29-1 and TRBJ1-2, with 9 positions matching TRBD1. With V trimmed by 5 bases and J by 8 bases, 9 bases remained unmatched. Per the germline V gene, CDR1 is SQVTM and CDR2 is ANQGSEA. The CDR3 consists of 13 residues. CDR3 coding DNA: TGCAGCGTTTACAGGGGGCCTTCAGGGGGCTACACCTTC. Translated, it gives CSVYRGPSGGYTF.

The CDR3 DNA reads as TGTGCCACCGGACAGATGAACACTGAAGCTTTCTTT. Translated: CATGQMNTEAFF. This chain links TRBV15 with TRBJ1-1, with D tentatively TRBD1 (6 bases). V was trimmed by 8 bases and J by 0 bases, leaving 7 bases between them. This CDR3 has 12 amino acids. The germline gives CDR1 LNHNV, CDR2 YYDKDF (reference sequence).

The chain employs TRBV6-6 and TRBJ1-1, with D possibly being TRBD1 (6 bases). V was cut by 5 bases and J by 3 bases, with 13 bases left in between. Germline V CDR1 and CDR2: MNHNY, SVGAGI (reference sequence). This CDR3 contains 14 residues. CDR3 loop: CASSDRITDTEAFF. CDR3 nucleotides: TGTGCCAGCAGTGACAGGATAACGGACACTGAAGCTTTCTTT.

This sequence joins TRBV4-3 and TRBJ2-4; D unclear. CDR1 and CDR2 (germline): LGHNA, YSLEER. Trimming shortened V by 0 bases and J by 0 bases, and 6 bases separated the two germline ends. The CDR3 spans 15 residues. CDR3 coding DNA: TGCGCCAGCAGCCAAGATTTCGTAGCCAAAAACATTCAGTACTTC. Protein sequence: CASSQDFVAKNIQYF.

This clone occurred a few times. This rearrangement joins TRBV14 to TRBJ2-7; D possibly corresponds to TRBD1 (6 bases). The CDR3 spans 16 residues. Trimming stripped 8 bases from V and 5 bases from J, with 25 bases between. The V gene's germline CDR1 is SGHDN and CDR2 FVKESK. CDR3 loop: CASLNTRPGQTHEQYF. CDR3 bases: TGTGCCAGCCTAAATACCCGTCCGGGACAAACCCACGAGCAGTACTTC.

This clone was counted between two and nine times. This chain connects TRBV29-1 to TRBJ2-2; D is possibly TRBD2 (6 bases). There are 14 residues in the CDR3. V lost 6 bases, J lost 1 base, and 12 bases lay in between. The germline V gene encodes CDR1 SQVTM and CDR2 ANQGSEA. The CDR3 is CSVGRDLNTGELFF. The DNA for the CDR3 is TGCAGCGTCGGCCGGGACTTGAACACCGGGGAGCTGTTTTTT.

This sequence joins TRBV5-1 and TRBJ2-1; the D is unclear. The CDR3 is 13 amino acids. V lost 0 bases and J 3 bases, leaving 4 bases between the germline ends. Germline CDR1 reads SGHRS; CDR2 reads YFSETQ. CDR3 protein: CASSLDNYNEQFF. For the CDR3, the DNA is TGCGCCAGCAGCTTGGACAACTACAATGAGCAGTTCTTC.

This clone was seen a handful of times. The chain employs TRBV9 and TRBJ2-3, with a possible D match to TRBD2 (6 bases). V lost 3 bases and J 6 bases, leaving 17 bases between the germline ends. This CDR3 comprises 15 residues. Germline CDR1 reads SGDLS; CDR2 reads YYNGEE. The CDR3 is CASSGAVTGVDTQYF. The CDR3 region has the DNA TGTGCCAGCAGCGGAGCGGTTACGGGAGTGGATACGCAGTATTTT.

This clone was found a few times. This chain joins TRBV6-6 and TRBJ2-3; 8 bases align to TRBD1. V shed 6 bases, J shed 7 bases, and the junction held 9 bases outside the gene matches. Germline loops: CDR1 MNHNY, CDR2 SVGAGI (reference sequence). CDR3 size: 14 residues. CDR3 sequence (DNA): TGTGCCAGCAGCCCTCGGCAGGGGGCTAATACGCAGTATTTT. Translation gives CASSPRQGANTQYF.

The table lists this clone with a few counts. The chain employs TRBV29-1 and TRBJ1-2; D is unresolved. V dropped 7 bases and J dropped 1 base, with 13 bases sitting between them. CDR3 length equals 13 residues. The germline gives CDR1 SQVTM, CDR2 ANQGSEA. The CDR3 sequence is CSAVDGINYGYTF. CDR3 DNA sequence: TGCAGCGCGGTGGACGGGATTAACTATGGCTACACCTTC.

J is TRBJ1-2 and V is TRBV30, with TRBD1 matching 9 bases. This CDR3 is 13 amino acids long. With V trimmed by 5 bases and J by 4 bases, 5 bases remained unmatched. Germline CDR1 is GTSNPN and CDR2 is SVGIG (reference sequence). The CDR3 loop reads CAWLTGGSYGYTF. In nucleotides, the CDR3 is TGTGCCTGGCTTACAGGGGGCAGCTATGGCTACACCTTC.

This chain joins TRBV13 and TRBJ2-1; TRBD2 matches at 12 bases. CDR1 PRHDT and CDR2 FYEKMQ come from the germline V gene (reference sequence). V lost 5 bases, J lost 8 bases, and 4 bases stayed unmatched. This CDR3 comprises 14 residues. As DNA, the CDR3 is TGTGCCAGCAGCCCTAGCGGGGGGGAGGATGAGCAGTTCTTC. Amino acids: CASSPSGGEDEQFF.

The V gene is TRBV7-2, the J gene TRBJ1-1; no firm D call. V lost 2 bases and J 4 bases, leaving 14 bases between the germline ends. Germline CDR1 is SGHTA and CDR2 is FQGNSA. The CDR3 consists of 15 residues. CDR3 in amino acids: CASSLYGDWGTEAFF. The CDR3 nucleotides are TGTGCCAGCAGCTTATACGGGGATTGGGGCACTGAAGCTTTCTTT.

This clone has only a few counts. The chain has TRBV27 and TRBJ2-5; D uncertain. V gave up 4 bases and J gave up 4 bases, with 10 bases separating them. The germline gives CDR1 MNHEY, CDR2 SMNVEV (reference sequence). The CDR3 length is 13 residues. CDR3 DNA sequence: TGTGCCAGCAGTTCGGGTTCGGTAGAGACCCAGTACTTC. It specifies CASSSGSVETQYF.

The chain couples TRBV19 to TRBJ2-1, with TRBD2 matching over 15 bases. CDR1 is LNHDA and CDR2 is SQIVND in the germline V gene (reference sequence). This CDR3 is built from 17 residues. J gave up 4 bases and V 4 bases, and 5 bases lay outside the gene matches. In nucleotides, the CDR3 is TGTGCCAGTAGTACCTGGACTAGCGGGAGGGCATACAATGAGCAGTTCTTC. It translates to CASSTWTSGRAYNEQFF.

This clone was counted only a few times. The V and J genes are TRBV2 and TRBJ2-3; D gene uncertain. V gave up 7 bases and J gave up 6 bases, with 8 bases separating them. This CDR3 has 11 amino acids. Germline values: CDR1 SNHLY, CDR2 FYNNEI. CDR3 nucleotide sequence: TGTGCCAGCACCACTCCCGATACGCAGTATTTT. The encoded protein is CASTTPDTQYF.

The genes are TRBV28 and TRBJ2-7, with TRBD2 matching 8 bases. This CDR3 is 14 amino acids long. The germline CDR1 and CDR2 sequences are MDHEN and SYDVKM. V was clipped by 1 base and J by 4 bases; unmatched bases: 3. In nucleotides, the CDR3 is TGTGCCAGCAGTTTATCTACTAGCGGATACGAGCAGTACTTC. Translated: CASSLSTSGYEQYF.

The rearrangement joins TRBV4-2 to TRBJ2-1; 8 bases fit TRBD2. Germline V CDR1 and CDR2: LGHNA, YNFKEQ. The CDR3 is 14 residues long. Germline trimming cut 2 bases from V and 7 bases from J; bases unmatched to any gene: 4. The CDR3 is CASSQTLAGNEQFF. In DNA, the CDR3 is TGTGCCAGCAGCCAAACGTTAGCGGGAAATGAGCAGTTCTTC.

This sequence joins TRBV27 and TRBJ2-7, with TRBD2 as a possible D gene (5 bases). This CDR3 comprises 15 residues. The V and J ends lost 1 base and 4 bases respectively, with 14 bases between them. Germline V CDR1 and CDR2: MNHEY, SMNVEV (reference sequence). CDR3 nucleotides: TGTGCCAGCAGTTTATTCGCGGGTATTGGGTACGAGCAGTACTTC. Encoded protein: CASSLFAGIGYEQYF.

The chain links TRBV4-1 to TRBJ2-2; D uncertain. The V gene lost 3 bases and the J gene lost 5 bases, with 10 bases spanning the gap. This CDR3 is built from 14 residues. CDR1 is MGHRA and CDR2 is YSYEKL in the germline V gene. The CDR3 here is CASSQKTWTGELFF. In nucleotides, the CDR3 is TGCGCCAGCAGCCAGAAAACATGGACCGGGGAGCTGTTTTTT.

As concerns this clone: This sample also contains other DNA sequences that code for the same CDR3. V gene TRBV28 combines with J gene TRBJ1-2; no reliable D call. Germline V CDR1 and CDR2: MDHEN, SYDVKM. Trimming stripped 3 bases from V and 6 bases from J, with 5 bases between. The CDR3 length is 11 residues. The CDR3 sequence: CASSLRDGYTF. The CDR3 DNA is TGTGCCAGCAGTTTGCGGGATGGCTACACCTTC.

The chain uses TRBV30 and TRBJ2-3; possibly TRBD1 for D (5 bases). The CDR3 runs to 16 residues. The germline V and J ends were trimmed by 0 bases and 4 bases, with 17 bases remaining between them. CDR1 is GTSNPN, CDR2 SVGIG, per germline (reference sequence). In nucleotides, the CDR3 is TGTGCCTGGAGTGTGTCCACCGGAAGGGGCGCAGATACGCAGTATTTT. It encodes CAWSVSTGRGADTQYF.

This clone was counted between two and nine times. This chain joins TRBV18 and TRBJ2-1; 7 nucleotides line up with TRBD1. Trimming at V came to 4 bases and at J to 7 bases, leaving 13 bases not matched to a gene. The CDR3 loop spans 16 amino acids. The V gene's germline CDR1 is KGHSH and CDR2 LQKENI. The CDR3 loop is CASSRRARQGLNEQFF. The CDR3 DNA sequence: TGTGCCAGCTCACGCCGAGCGAGACAGGGCTTAAATGAGCAGTTCTTC.

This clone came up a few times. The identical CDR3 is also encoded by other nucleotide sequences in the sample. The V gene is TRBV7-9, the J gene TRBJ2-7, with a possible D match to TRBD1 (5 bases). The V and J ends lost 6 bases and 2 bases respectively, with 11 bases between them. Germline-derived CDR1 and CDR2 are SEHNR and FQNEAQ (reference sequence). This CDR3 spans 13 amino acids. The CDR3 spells CASSLQGTYEQYF. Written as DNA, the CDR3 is TGTGCCAGCAGTTTGCAGGGAACCTACGAGCAGTACTTC. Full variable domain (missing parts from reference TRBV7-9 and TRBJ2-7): DTGVSQNPRHKITKRGQNVTFRCDPISEHNRLYWYRQTLGQGPEFLTYFQNEAQLEKSRLLSDRFSAERPKGSFSTLEIQRTEQGDSAMYLCASSLQGTYEQYFGPGTRLTVT.

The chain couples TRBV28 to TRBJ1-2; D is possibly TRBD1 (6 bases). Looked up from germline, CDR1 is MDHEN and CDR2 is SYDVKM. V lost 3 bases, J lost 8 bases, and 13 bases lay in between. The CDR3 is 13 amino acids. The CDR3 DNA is TGTGCCAGCAGTTTCGGGGGGGCGGGCGGCTACACCTTC. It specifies CASSFGGAGGYTF.